A single sample is the source of the 10 T cell receptor beta chains below, sequenced in a study of regulatory T cells in long-lasting Graves disease. As to time point: persistent/refractory GD, antithyroid drugs over 5 years with positive TRAb. From PBMCs, RNA was extracted and then used to make the TCR library. Investigators prepared the TCR beta libraries by applying iRepertoire HTBI primers and Arm-PCR of CDR3 regions. TCRdb reprocessed the multiplex PCR reads with MiXCR, giving one entry per CDR3 protein. The table lists about 400,000 distinct CDR3 sequences, about a fifth of them singletons, with about a fifth in the top ten. This material consisted of peripheral blood mononuclear cells (PBMCs), taken when the disease was refractory, from a patient treated with antithyroid drugs. The receptors come from a female donor with Graves disease.

This clonotype has a count of ten or more. The chain couples TRBV15 to TRBJ2-7; 9 bases fit TRBD1. The V gene end was trimmed by 3 bases and the J gene end by 0 bases; junction bases not matched to a gene: 6. The CDR3 is 16 residues long. Germline V gene lookup returns CDR1 LNHNV and CDR2 YYDKDF (reference sequence). The CDR3 DNA is TGTGCCACCAGCAGTAGACAGGGGGACAGCTCCTACGAGCAGTACTTC. Its protein is CATSSRQGDSSYEQYF.

This clonotype was found many times. The rearrangement links TRBV6-2 or TRBV6-3 to TRBJ1-2, with unresolved D. Germline V gives CDR1 MNHEY, CDR2 SVGEGT. Deletions cut 0 bases from V and 6 bases from J, with 14 bases between. The CDR3 length is 15 residues. The DNA for the CDR3 is TGTGCCAGCAGTTACTCGTCTGAGGGAGGCCATGGCTACACCTTC. Residues: CASSYSSEGGHGYTF.

This clonotype was detected many times. The rearrangement uses TRBV27 and TRBJ2-6; D gene unclear. V was cut by 6 bases and J by 0 bases, with 9 bases left in between. This CDR3 has 15 amino acids. Germline values: CDR1 MNHEY, CDR2 SMNVEV (reference sequence). CDR3 amino acids: CASSLQHSGANVLTF. CDR3 coding DNA: TGTGCCAGCAGCCTACAGCACTCTGGGGCCAACGTCCTGACTTTC.

The rearrangement joins TRBV7-9 to TRBJ1-2; no definite D call. Trimming removed 5 bases from V and 1 base from J, with 14 bases in between. Germline CDR1 is SEHNR and CDR2 is FQNEAQ (reference sequence). This CDR3 is built from 15 residues. In DNA form, the CDR3 reads TGTGCCAGCAGCCCCGGGGAGGCTTATAACTATGGCTACACCTTC. Its protein is CASSPGEAYNYGYTF.

This clonotype was seen only a few times. V and J are TRBV7-2 and TRBJ2-7; 10 positions agree with TRBD2. CDR3 size: 19 residues. CDR1 and CDR2 from the germline V gene are SGHTA and FQGNSA. Trimming removed 5 bases from V and 0 bases from J; junction bases left unmatched: 16. The CDR3 DNA is TGTGCCAGCAGCCTAACCTGGGTAGCGGGAGGAGCCGCCTCCTACGAGCAGTACTTC. Its translation: CASSLTWVAGGAASYEQYF.

A word on this clonotype: The junction shows a germline mismatch at one end, possibly a read error. CDR3: CASNLALAGGYNEQFF. The CDR3 nucleotides read TGCGCCAGCAACTTGGCGCTAGCGGGAGGTTACAATGAGCAGTTCTTC. The chain carries TRBV5-1 and TRBJ2-4; TRBD2 matches at 11 bases. Near its end, the DNA agrees better with TRBJ2-1, so the J call may be wrong. CDR3 length: 16 residues. Germline values: CDR1 SGHRS, CDR2 YFSETQ.

This clonotype was seen many times. The gene calls are TRBV18 and TRBJ1-1; unclear D gene. There are 13 residues in the CDR3. Germline-derived CDR1 and CDR2 are KGHSH and LQKENI. V was cut by 3 bases and J by 3 bases, with 8 bases left in between. CDR3 coding DNA: TGTGCCAGCTCACCGCGCTGGGACACTGAAGCTTTCTTT. Amino acids: CASSPRWDTEAFF.

This sequence joins TRBV7-9 and TRBJ1-1, with unresolved D. The germline V gene encodes CDR1 SEHNR and CDR2 FQNEAQ (reference sequence). This CDR3 has 13 residues. The V gene lost 1 base and the J gene lost 5 bases, with 8 bases spanning the gap. This chain's CDR3 is CASSLEERTEAFF. The CDR3, as DNA: TGTGCCAGCAGCTTAGAGGAGCGGACTGAAGCTTTCTTT. The variable domain in full, with the rest retrieved from reference TRBV7-9 and TRBJ1-1, is DTGVSQNPRHKITKRGQNVTFRCDPISEHNRLYWYRQTLGQGPEFLTYFQNEAQLEKSRLLSDRFSAERPKGSFSTLEIQRTEQGDSAMYLCASSLEERTEAFFGQGTRLTVV.

V usage is TRBV27 and J usage is TRBJ2-3; TRBD1 or TRBD2 may be the D gene (5 bases each). Germline V gives CDR1 MNHEY, CDR2 SMNVEV (reference sequence). The germline V and J ends were trimmed by 3 bases and 5 bases, with 21 bases remaining between them. The CDR3 runs 17 residues. In DNA form, the CDR3 reads TGTGCCAGCAGTTTGCCCTGGGAAGAGGGGTGGCTAGATACGCAGTATTTT. Translated: CASSLPWEEGWLDTQYF.

The rearrangement joins TRBV28 to TRBJ2-2, with 9 bases aligning to TRBD2. Germline CDR1 is MDHEN and CDR2 is SYDVKM. The CDR3 is 17 amino acids. V lost 1 base, J lost 0 bases, and 3 bases stayed unmatched. The CDR3 protein is CASSLYSGRSNTGELFF. The CDR3 DNA sequence: TGTGCCAGCAGTTTATATAGCGGGAGATCGAACACCGGGGAGCTGTTTTTT. Filled out from reference TRBV28 and TRBJ2-2, the complete variable domain reads DVKVTQSSRYLVKRTGEKVFLECVQDMDHENMFWYRQDPGLGLRLIYFSYDVKMKEKGDIPEGYSVSREKKERFSLILESASTNQTSMYLCASSLYSGRSNTGELFFGEGSRLTVL.